The TCR beta chain described here comes from a study of blood T cells in healthy people across ages. A second PCR, run for about 7 to 11 cycles, used a sample-barcoded 5' primer plus a J-beta primer mix. Researchers report that a template-switch adaptor with 12 random nucleotides tagged each cDNA molecule. TCRdb analysed the 5' RACE reads with MiXCR anew, one entry per CDR3 protein. The sample shows roughly 680,000 distinct CDR3 sequences, approximately 52% of them seen only once. CDR3 length: 13 residues. Germline loops: CDR1 MNHEY, CDR2 SMNVEV (reference sequence). The germline V and J ends were trimmed by 2 bases and 1 base, with 5 bases remaining between them. Only a few counts were recorded for this clonotype.

This chain connects TRBV27 to TRBJ2-5; D unclear. This TCR derives from a woman aged 80 or over in good health. Sequencing was done on a sample of blood. CDR3 nucleotide sequence: TGTGCCAGCAGTTTAGATGTCCAAGAGACCCAGTACTTC. This translates into CASSLDVQETQYF.